This T cell receptor (beta chain) was sequenced for a study of response to subunit inactivated influenza vaccine. Points from the study as a whole: Authors suggested that a seasonal influenza vaccination recruits few new T cells each time.

In germline, CDR1 is GTSNPN, CDR2 SVGIG (reference sequence). The CDR3 loop spans 14 amino acids. The V gene lost 0 bases and the J gene lost 3 bases, with 12 bases spanning the gap. This clonotype showed up just a few times. Its antigen is unknown. One entry per CDR3 protein, called by TCRdb with MiXCR from the RT-PCR reads. This repertoire shows 550,000 to 600,000 distinct CDR3 sequences, about 11% found once; its top ten account for 10%. V and J are TRBV30 and TRBJ2-7; D possibly corresponds to TRBD2 (6 bases). Sequencing used PBMCs from blood, obtained on the day of vaccination. The clonotype comes from a man aged 45 to 65 who received an inactivated influenza vaccine. This CDR3 reads CAWSVVGGSYEQYF. As DNA, the CDR3 is TGTGCCTGGAGTGTAGTCGGGGGAAGCTACGAGCAGTACTTC.